This T cell receptor beta chain came from a study of Graves' ophthalmopathy and Graves' hyperthyroidism. The CDR3 contains 14 residues. Germline CDR1 and CDR2: SNHLY and FYNNEI. V shed 5 bases and J shed 8 bases, with 15 bases lying between them. Amplified material comprised TCR beta CDR3 regions derived from RNA transcripts. A first-round RT-PCR used HTBI primers, followed by a second-round multiplex PCR. TCRdb processed the multiplex PCR reads anew with MiXCR; each CDR3 protein has one entry. The repertoire holds 230,000 or so distinct CDR3 sequences, with 40% to 50% as singletons. This clonotype was sampled from an adult man with Graves' ophthalmopathy. The sample was peripheral blood. J is TRBJ1-4 and V is TRBV2; D is ambiguous. CDR3 region: CASSYGPRREKLFF. CDR3 nucleotides: TGTGCCAGCAGTTACGGTCCAAGACGGGAAAAACTGTTTTTT.